This record looks at one TCR beta chain sequence and its context. Germline V lookup: CDR1 GTSNPN, CDR2 SVGIG (reference sequence). The V end was cut by 6 bases, the J end by 7 bases, with 16 bases between. The CDR3 consists of 13 residues. The data derive from a study of blood T cell repertoires in COVID-19. Overall study: The samples span acute and convalescent COVID-19 from the United States, Italy and Spain. T cells, B-cell-depleted T cells, or PBMCs provided the cDNA or gDNA that served as material.

The repertoire was sequenced with immunoSEQ multiplex PCR; TCRdb's copy has only in-frame clones and lacks some. Seen here are roughly 38,000 clones, about 83% observed once, and the top ten hold approximately 1.9%. Sample: peripheral blood. V usage is TRBV30 and J usage is TRBJ1-5; D might be TRBD1 (6 bases). The TCR was taken from a man aged 60-69 years with active COVID-19. The CDR3 spells CACDRGAGQPQHF. CDR3 sequence (DNA): TGTGCCTGTGATCGGGGGGCAGGACAGCCCCAGCATTTT.